This T cell receptor beta chain was identified in a study of control samples from healthy donors and cancer patients. The CDR3 is made up of 15 amino acids. In germline, CDR1 is SGHTS, CDR2 YDEGEE. With 0 bases removed from V and 0 bases from J, the gap between germline ends came to 4 bases. Method: immunoSEQ multiplex PCR; TCRdb's copy keeps in-frame clones and lacks some. Of 150,000 to 200,000 clones in the sample, around 94% are singletons; the top ten hold roughly 1.5%. The sequencing sample was made of blood. The chain links TRBV5-8 to TRBJ2-6; unclear D gene. The sequence was obtained from a man younger than 40 in good health. CDR3 protein: CASSLGNSGANVLTF. CDR3 in DNA: TGTGCCAGCAGCTTGGGAAACTCTGGGGCCAACGTCCTGACTTTC.